These 19 T cell receptor beta chains came from one sample sequenced in a study of metastatic and nonmetastatic thyroid tumors. Using MiXCR, TCRdb reanalyzed the PCR reads. The table has over 25,000 clones, approximately 15% seen once. No patient had received any treatment before thyroid surgery. Sequenced sample: blood. The origin of the receptors is a male donor with papillary thyroid cancer or a benign thyroid nodule (not recorded which). Some clones in this sample may be carry-over from other donors' samples.

The table lists this clone with many counts. V and J are TRBV18 and TRBJ1-2, with TRBD1 identical over 8 bases. The germline V gene has CDR1 KGHSH and CDR2 LQKENI. The CDR3 is 14 residues long. After removal of 5 bases from V and 3 bases from J, the junction contained 5 bases not matched to a gene. The DNA for the CDR3 is TGTGCCAGCTCATTAGGACAGGGCGACTATGGCTACACCTTC. It translates to CASSLGQGDYGYTF.

This clone was seen only a few times. The rearrangement links TRBV20-1 to TRBJ2-2; possible D gene TRBD2, 5 bases. Germline loops: CDR1 DFQATT, CDR2 SNEGSKA (reference sequence). Trimming stripped 1 base from V and 8 bases from J, with 11 bases between. The CDR3 consists of 13 residues. CDR3 sequence: CSARGRSYGELFF. Here the CDR3 DNA reads TGCAGTGCTAGAGGGAGGAGTTATGGGGAGCTGTTTTTT.

This clone occurred many times. Additional DNA sequences in this sample encode the identical CDR3. This chain links TRBV20-1 with TRBJ2-1, with a weak D call TRBD2 (5 bases). The germline V and J ends were trimmed by 5 bases and 3 bases, with 20 bases remaining between them. CDR3 size: 16 residues. Germline CDR1 DFQATT, CDR2 SNEGSKA (reference sequence). The CDR3 spells CSAAVFRAGLYNEQFF. The CDR3 region has the DNA TGCAGTGCTGCAGTTTTCCGGGCGGGCCTCTACAATGAGCAGTTCTTC.

This clone is classed as medium-sized. This chain links TRBV12-3 or TRBV12-4 with TRBJ1-2; TRBD1 is a possible D gene (5 bases). V was trimmed by 3 bases and J by 7 bases, leaving 9 bases between them. The CDR3 totals 12 residues. The CDR3 spells CASSLGPPGYTF. CDR3 nucleotide sequence: TGTGCCAGCAGTTTGGGGCCGCCTGGCTACACCTTC.

This clone was observed many times. The rearrangement links TRBV9 to TRBJ1-1; D gene uncertain. V was clipped by 2 bases and J by 0 bases, with 5 bases between them. From germline, CDR1 is SGDLS and CDR2 YYNGEE. The CDR3 covers 13 residues. CDR3 sequence: CASSVGMNTEAFF. DNA of the CDR3: TGTGCCAGCAGCGTTGGGATGAACACTGAAGCTTTCTTT.

The chain links TRBV7-8 to TRBJ1-4, with no clear D. V gave up 2 bases and J gave up 3 bases, with 10 bases separating them. The CDR3 runs to 15 residues. CDR1 is SGHVS and CDR2 is FQNEAQ in the germline V gene. CDR3 in DNA: TGTGCCAGCAGCTTAATTGTCAGCTCTAATGAAAAACTGTTTTTT. Its translation: CASSLIVSSNEKLFF.

By share, this clone ranks as medium-sized. The V and J genes are TRBV30 and TRBJ2-1; unclear D gene. The ends were cut back, 2 bases at V and 5 bases at J, with 10 bases in the middle. Germline V gene lookup returns CDR1 GTSNPN and CDR2 SVGIG (reference sequence). The CDR3 extends over 13 amino acids. The CDR3 DNA reads as TGTGCCTGGAGTATAGGTTGGAACAATGAGCAGTTCTTC. Its translation: CAWSIGWNNEQFF.

This clone showed up many times. The chain combines TRBV7-9 with TRBJ2-5, with TRBD2 as a possible D gene (6 bases). The CDR3 extends over 15 amino acids. Germline assignment: CDR1 SEHNR and CDR2 FQNEAQ (reference sequence). Trimming left V 6 bases short and J 5 bases short, with 19 bases between. Written as DNA, the CDR3 is TGTGCCAGCAGTTCCGGGATCGGGGGACGGGAGACCCAGTACTTC. Protein sequence: CASSSGIGGRETQYF.

This clone was seen more than once but under ten times. CDR3 region: CASSFREYSSEAFF. In DNA, the CDR3 is TGTGCCAGCAGTTTCAGGGAGTATTCTTCTGAAGCTTTCTTT. The genes are TRBV6-1 and TRBJ1-1, with D maybe TRBD1 (5 bases). The germline V and J ends were trimmed by 5 bases and 6 bases, with 16 bases remaining between them. Germline V gene sequence: CDR1 MNHNS, CDR2 SASEGT. This CDR3 is built from 14 residues.

This clone was found many times. The rearrangement uses TRBV4-2 and TRBJ2-3; no definite D call. The V end lost 0 bases, the J end lost 9 bases, and 7 bases lay between the germline ends. Germline loops: CDR1 LGHNA, CDR2 YNFKEQ. CDR3 length equals 12 residues. The CDR3 nucleotides are TGTGCCAGCAGCCAAGATGGTTACACGCAGTATTTT. Translated: CASSQDGYTQYF.

This clone is labeled medium-sized. The gene calls are TRBV4-1 and TRBJ2-7; D is undetermined. This CDR3 spans 14 amino acids. The germline CDR1 and CDR2 sequences are MGHRA and YSYEKL. Trimming left V 1 base short and J 3 bases short, with 10 bases between. The CDR3 region has the DNA TGCGCCAGCAGCCAAGTTAGCCTTAACTACGAGCAGTACTTC. It is translated as CASSQVSLNYEQYF.

This clone has only a few counts. The J gene is TRBJ1-3, the V gene TRBV6-1, with D maybe TRBD1 (5 bases). Germline CDR1 MNHNS, CDR2 SASEGT. The CDR3 contains 13 residues. Trimming took 7 bases from V and 4 from J, leaving 11 bases between them. The CDR3 bases are TGTGCCAGCAAGACGCAGGGAGGAAACACCATATATTTT. Amino acid sequence: CASKTQGGNTIYF.

This clone occurred many times. J is TRBJ2-1 and V is TRBV11-2, with D possibly matching TRBD2 (5 bases). This CDR3 is built from 13 residues. Trimming left V 8 bases short and J 4 bases short, with 12 bases between. Germline assignment: CDR1 SGHAT and CDR2 FQNNGV. CDR3 in amino acids: CASSPRGYNEQFF. DNA for the CDR3: TGTGCCAGCTCCCCCCGGGGTTACAATGAGCAGTTCTTC.

The chain carries TRBV3-1 and TRBJ1-2; D gene unclear. The CDR3 is 13 amino acids. V was clipped by 2 bases and J by 8 bases, with 12 bases between them. The germline gives CDR1 LGHDT, CDR2 YNNKEL (reference sequence). CDR3 sequence reads: CASSQTYRGGYTF. CDR3 DNA sequence: TGTGCCAGCAGCCAAACTTATCGTGGGGGCTACACCTTC.

By share, this clone counts as medium-sized. This chain uses TRBV12-3 or TRBV12-4 with TRBJ1-6; possibly TRBD1 for D (6 bases). Trimming took off 2 bases at V and 7 bases at J, with 9 bases between the two ends. The length of the CDR3 is 14 residues. CDR3 sequence: CASSLSGVNSPLHF. In nucleotides, the CDR3 is TGTGCCAGCAGTTTATCAGGGGTAAATTCACCCCTCCACTTT.

There are a few counts of this clone. The gene calls are TRBV28 and TRBJ2-2; 9 nucleotides match TRBD1. Germline CDR1 is MDHEN and CDR2 is SYDVKM. The CDR3 is 16 residues long. Trimming took 0 bases from V and 3 from J; bases not matched to a gene: 2. The CDR3 bases are TGTGCCAGCAGTTTATGGGACAGGGGTGACACCGGGGAGCTGTTTTTT. The encoded protein is CASSLWDRGDTGELFF. The full variable domain, with the rest looked up from reference TRBV28 and TRBJ2-2, is DVKVTQSSRYLVKRTGEKVFLECVQDMDHENMFWYRQDPGLGLRLIYFSYDVKMKEKGDIPEGYSVSREKKERFSLILESASTNQTSMYLCASSLWDRGDTGELFFGEGSRLTVL.

This clone was observed many times. V and J are TRBV5-1 and TRBJ2-7; 8 bases fit TRBD1. V was clipped by 4 bases and J by 5 bases; unmatched bases: 5. The CDR3 totals 13 residues. The germline CDR1 and CDR2 sequences are SGHRS and YFSETQ. The CDR3 coding sequence is TGCGCCAGCAGCAGCACAGGGGGAAACGAGCAGTACTTC. Encoded protein: CASSSTGGNEQYF.

This clone was counted a few times. The junction and the germline gene differ at one end; a read error may be behind it. The V gene is TRBV10-3, the J gene TRBJ2-7; the D gene is possibly TRBD2 (6 bases). Germline CDR1 ENHRY, CDR2 SYGVKD. This CDR3 is built from 17 residues. For the CDR3, the DNA is TGTGCCATCAGTGAGTCGATGGAGGGAGTTAGGTACTACGAGCAATACTTC. The encoded protein is CAISESMEGVRYYEQYF.

This clone showed up just a few times. The CDR3 protein is CASSFEVQPQHF. DNA of the CDR3: TGTGCCAGCAGTTTCGAGGTTCAGCCCCAGCATTTT. The rearrangement links TRBV28 to TRBJ1-5; D gene ambiguous. Germline V gene data show CDR1 as MDHEN and CDR2 as SYDVKM. The CDR3 runs 12 residues. V lost 3 bases and J lost 6, with 6 bases in between.